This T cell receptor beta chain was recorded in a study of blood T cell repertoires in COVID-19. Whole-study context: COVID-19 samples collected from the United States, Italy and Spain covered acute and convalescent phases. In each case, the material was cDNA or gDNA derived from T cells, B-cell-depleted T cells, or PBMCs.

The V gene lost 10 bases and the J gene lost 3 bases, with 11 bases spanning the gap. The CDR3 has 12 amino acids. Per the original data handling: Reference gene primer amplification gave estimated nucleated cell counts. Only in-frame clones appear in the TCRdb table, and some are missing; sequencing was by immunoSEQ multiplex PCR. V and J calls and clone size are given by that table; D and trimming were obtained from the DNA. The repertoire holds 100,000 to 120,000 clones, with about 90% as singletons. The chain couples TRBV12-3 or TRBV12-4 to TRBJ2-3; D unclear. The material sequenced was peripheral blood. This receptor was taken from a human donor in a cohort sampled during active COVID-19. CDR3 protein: CAIVPRTDTQYF. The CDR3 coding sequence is TGTGCCATCGTCCCTAGGACAGATACGCAGTATTTT.